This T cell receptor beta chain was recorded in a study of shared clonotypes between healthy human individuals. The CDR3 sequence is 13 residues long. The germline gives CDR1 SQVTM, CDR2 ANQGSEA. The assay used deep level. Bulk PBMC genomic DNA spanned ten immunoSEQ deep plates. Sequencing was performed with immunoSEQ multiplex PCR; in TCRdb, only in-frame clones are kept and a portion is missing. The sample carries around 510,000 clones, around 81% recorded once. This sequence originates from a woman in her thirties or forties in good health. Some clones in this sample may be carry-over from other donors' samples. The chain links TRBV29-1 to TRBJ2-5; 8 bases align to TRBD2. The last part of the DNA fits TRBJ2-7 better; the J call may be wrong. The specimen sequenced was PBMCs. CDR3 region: CSVAGRADYEQYF. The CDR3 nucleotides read TGCAGCGTTGCCGGGAGGGCCGACTACGAGCAGTACTTC.